This T cell receptor beta chain appears in the sequencing data of a study of PD-L1 blockade in urothelial cancer. At the level of the study: About 90% of the roughly 30 patients were men who had bladder-origin urothelial cancer.

The germline CDR1 and CDR2 sequences are SNHLY and FYNNEI. Deletions cut 2 bases from V and 10 bases from J, with 9 bases between. This CDR3 has 12 amino acids. Time point defined: peripheral blood 6 weeks after treatment start. All patients handed over anywhere from 1 to 8 samples, pretreatment and on-treatment. Sequencing was performed with immunoSEQ multiplex PCR; in TCRdb, only in-frame clones are kept and a portion is missing. The sample contains 120,000 or so clones, more than 70% of which appear only once. As concerns this clone: Antigen specificity is unknown.

Study-wide results and limits: Better survival was predicted when blood TCR clonality before treatment fell below the median.

This TCR was sampled from a man in his fifties with urothelial cancer. The chain has TRBV2 and TRBJ2-1; D not certain. The sequenced sample was PBMCs, obtained around atezolizumab (anti-PD-L1) treatment. CDR3 in amino acids: CASSEYITEQFF. CDR3 DNA sequence: TGTGCCAGCAGTGAATACATTACAGAGCAGTTCTTC.